This is a list of T cell receptor beta chains from one sample in a study of cytomegalovirus exposure and HLA in healthy donors. Clones were read by immunoSEQ multiplex PCR, and TCRdb kept only the in-frame ones, dropping some. This sample carries fewer than 250,000 clones, roughly 80% of them seen once, and the ten largest clones take about a sixth. Sequenced material: PBMCs. Source of these receptors: a man aged 35-49 years in good health and CMV-seronegative. CDR3s include the opening cysteine and the closing phenylalanine or tryptophan. A D gene is named only where the DNA matches it firmly. A row's size may be missing; if present it is once, few, many or a size class.

V,J,size,D,DNA,CDR3
TRBV7-7,TRBJ2-5,NA,TRBD2,TGTGCCAGCAGCCAAGCGGGGGGCCCAGGAGAGACCCAGTACTTC,CASSQAGGPGETQYF
TRBV16,TRBJ1-2,NA,TRBD1,TGTGCCAGCAGCCCCGATAGGGGACAGGGGGCGCGGACCTTC,CASSPDRGQGARTF
TRBV2,TRBJ1-2,NA,NA,TGTGCCAGCACTTGGACAGTGGGTAATGGCTACACCTTC,CASTWTVGNGYTF
TRBV4-1,TRBJ1-5,NA,TRBD1,TGCGCCAGCAGCCATGGGCCGGGACAGGGGGTAAATCAGCCCCAGCATTTT,CASSHGPGQGVNQPQHF
TRBV18,TRBJ2-3,NA,NA,TGTGCCAGCTCACAATCCAAGGGGGATACGCAGTATTTT,CASSQSKGDTQYF
TRBV5-1,TRBJ2-5,few,TRBD2,TGCGCCACCTCCCTCGGGAGGAGGAACCAAGAGACCCAGTACTTC,CATSLGRRNQETQYF
TRBV18,TRBJ1-1,NA,NA,TGTGCCAGCTCACCCCAGATATTGACAGCAATGAACACTGAAGCTTTCTTT,CASSPQILTAMNTEAFF
TRBV6-5,TRBJ1-3,NA,TRBD1,TGTGCCAGCAGTTCGGGACAGGGGAGGTCTGGAAACACCATATATTTT,CASSSGQGRSGNTIYF
TRBV9,TRBJ2-3,few,NA,TGTGCCAGCAGCTTTCCGACTAAAGACACAGATACGCAGTATTTT,CASSFPTKDTDTQYF
TRBV18,TRBJ2-5,NA,TRBD1,TGTGCCAGCTCACCTCGGGACAGTCGAGAGACCCAGTACTTC,CASSPRDSRETQYF
TRBV15,TRBJ2-7,NA,NA,TGTGCCACCAGCACAAGCCGTGACAGGATTATCTCCTACGAGCAGTACTTC,CATSTSRDRIISYEQYF
TRBV7-2,TRBJ2-1,NA,NA,TGTGCCAGCAGCCCAAGGGCGGACTATAGGATCTTC,CASSPRADYRIF
TRBV4-2,TRBJ2-1,NA,TRBD2,TGTGCCAGCAGCCAAGATCAAAGCGGGGGGGCAGGGTACAATGAGCAGTTCTTC,CASSQDQSGGAGYNEQFF
TRBV5-4,TRBJ2-1,NA,NA,TGTGCCAGCAGCTTGGAGAGGGGGAATGAGCAGTTCTTC,CASSLERGNEQFF
TRBV9,TRBJ2-3,NA,TRBD2,TGTGCCAGCAGCGTAGAAGGGCGGCTAGCGGGAGGAGATACGCAGTATTTT,CASSVEGRLAGGDTQYF
TRBV9,TRBJ2-1,NA,TRBD2,TGTGCCAGCAGCGTGGGCGGGGGGTACAATGAGCAGTTCTTC,CASSVGGGYNEQFF
TRBV28,TRBJ2-7,NA,TRBD2,TGTGCCAGCAGAACTCCGGGACTAGGTGCAGGCGAGCAGTACTTC,CASRTPGLGAGEQYF
TRBV28,TRBJ2-1,NA,TRBD2,TGTGCCAGCATGGAGGTAGCGGGATTCGATGAGCAGTTCTTC,CASMEVAGFDEQFF
TRBV5-5,TRBJ2-5,NA,NA,TGTGCCAGCAGCCAGGACATCCAAGGGCCAGAGACCCAGTACTTC,CASSQDIQGPETQYF
TRBV4-3,TRBJ2-6,few,NA,TGCGCCAGCAGCCAAGATCCCCGGGGGTCTGGGGCCAACGTCCTGACTTTC,CASSQDPRGSGANVLTF